This T cell receptor beta chain was captured by sequencing in a study of Tregs in tolerant kidney transplant recipients. Study information: Recipients received nonmyeloablative bone marrow transplants from related graft donors, with transient mixed chimerism. Study results and caveats: Some patients' samples used different primers over time, so nucleotide sequences weren't comparable.

The table came from immunoSEQ multiplex PCR; TCRdb's copy has only in-frame clones and leaves some out. The profile shows roughly 99,000 clones, approximately 93% of them singletons. The CDR3 loop spans 15 amino acids. V was cut by 1 base and J by 1 base, with 10 bases left in between. The germline V gene encodes CDR1 SGHKS and CDR2 YYEKEE (reference sequence). In regard to this clone: Antigen unknown.

The sequenced sample was CD4+ T cells from blood, obtained before the transplant. The sequence was obtained from a human donor who received a combined kidney and bone marrow transplant. J is TRBJ2-3 and V is TRBV5-5; D ambiguous. CDR3 DNA: TGTGCCAGCAGCTTGTGGAGCAGCCGCACAGATACGCAGTATTTT. It yields the protein CASSLWSSRTDTQYF.